This TCR beta chain was captured in a study of Tregs in tolerant kidney transplant recipients. Background on the study: An approximately 3-day belatacept mixed lymphocyte reaction, sometimes plus 5-day graft donor restimulation, preceded CD4+CD25+CD127- sorting.

CDR3 length equals 16 residues. The germline gives CDR1 SGHTA, CDR2 FQGTGA. The data were produced by immunoSEQ multiplex PCR, yet TCRdb's version contains in-frame clones alone and is incomplete. The profile shows approximately 2,000 clones, around half of them singletons. A remark on this clone: Its antigen is still unknown. One end of the junction is discordant with germline, which a read error may explain.

Study-level results: Findings come from small patient numbers and require larger validation. No direct test of biological reproducibility was done here. The most relevant donor-specific Treg TCRbeta repertoire apparently came from expansion with activated donor B cells.

The specimen sequenced was Tregs from blood cultured with allogeneic cells. V is TRBV7-3 and J is TRBJ2-2, with D perhaps TRBD2 (6 bases). The TCR was taken from a human donor in good health. The CDR3 loop reads CASSLSSVPNAGEPFF. The CDR3 nucleotides are TGTGCCAGCAGCCTCTCTAGCGTACCGAACGCCGGGGAGCCGTTTTTT.